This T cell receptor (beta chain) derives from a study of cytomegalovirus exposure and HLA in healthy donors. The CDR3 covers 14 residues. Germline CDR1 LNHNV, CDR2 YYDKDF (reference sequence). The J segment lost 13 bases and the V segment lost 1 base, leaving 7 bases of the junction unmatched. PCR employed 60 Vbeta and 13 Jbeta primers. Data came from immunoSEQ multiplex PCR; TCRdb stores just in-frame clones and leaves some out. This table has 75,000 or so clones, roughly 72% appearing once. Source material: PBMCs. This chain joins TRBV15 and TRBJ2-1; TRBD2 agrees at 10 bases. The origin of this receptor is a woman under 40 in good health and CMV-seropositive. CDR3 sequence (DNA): TGTGCCACCAGCAGAGGAGGCCTAGCGGGAGATCAGTTCTTC. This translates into CATSRGGLAGDQFF. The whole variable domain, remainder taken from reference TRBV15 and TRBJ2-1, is DAMVIQNPRYQVTQFGKPVTLSCSQTLNHNVMYWYQQKSSQAPKLLFHYYDKDFNNEADTPDNFQSRRPNTSFCFLDIRSPGLGDTAMYLCATSRGGLAGDQFFGPGTRLTVL.